This T cell receptor (beta chain) was sequenced in a study of shared clonotypes between healthy human individuals. Germline CDR1 is MNHEY and CDR2 is SMNVEV (reference sequence). CDR3 size: 16 residues. The trim removed 6 bases at V and 1 base at J, leaving 10 bases unmatched. Produced via immunoSEQ multiplex PCR; TCRdb's table is partial and in-frame only. The data hold some 500,000 clones, with approximately 95% observed a single time. In its sample, this clone was seen once. The chain carries TRBV27 and TRBJ2-3, with TRBD2 matching 7 bases. The TCR originated in a woman in her 30s in good health. Material: naive CD4+ T cells sorted from blood. The sample's subset: CD45RA+ positively selected. The CDR3 DNA reads TGTGCCAGCAGGTTTGGTGGGCTAGCGGGCACAGATACGCAGTATTTT. It codes for CASRFGGLAGTDTQYF.